The 19 T cell receptor beta chains in this list originate from one sample, sequenced in a study of T cell responses to AZD1222 COVID-19 vaccine. Produced via immunoSEQ multiplex PCR; TCRdb's table is partial and in-frame only. The sample has some 140,000 clones, around 93% seen once. The specimen comprised peripheral blood, sampled 28 days after the second AZD1222 dose. These receptors were obtained from an adult who received the AZD1222 COVID-19 vaccine.

The chain couples TRBV2 to TRBJ1-1; TRBD1 agrees at 7 bases. The CDR3 sequence is 15 residues long. V was pared by 6 bases and J by 3 bases, with 10 bases of the junction left unmatched. Germline V CDR1 and CDR2: SNHLY, FYNNEI. The DNA of the CDR3 is TGTGCCAGCAGAGAGAGACAGGGAGGGTACACTGAAGCTTTCTTT. Translating gives CASRERQGGYTEAFF.

The chain combines TRBV7-2 with TRBJ2-4; perhaps TRBD1 as D (5 bases). Looked up from germline, CDR1 is SGHTA and CDR2 is FQGNSA. The CDR3 is 15 residues long. V lost 0 bases and J lost 5, with 11 bases in between. This chain's CDR3 is CASSLAAGPQNIQYF. CDR3 in DNA: TGTGCCAGCAGCTTAGCGGCAGGGCCCCAAAACATTCAGTACTTC. The variable domain in full, completed from reference TRBV7-2 and TRBJ2-4, reads GAGVSQSPSNKVTEKGKDVELRCDPISGHTALYWYRQSLGQGLEFLIYFQGNSAPDKSGLPSDRFSAERTGGSVSTLTIQRTQQEDSAVYLCASSLAAGPQNIQYFGAGTRLSVL.

This chain links TRBV4-3 with TRBJ2-7; possibly TRBD2 for D (6 bases). The V gene lost 2 bases and the J gene lost 3 bases, with 14 bases spanning the gap. This CDR3 has 15 amino acids. Germline-derived CDR1 and CDR2 are LGHNA and YSLEER. CDR3 protein: CASSQWERRDYEQYF. For the CDR3, the DNA is TGCGCCAGCAGCCAATGGGAGAGGCGGGACTACGAGCAGTACTTC.

The chain carries TRBV7-3 and TRBJ2-1, with D tentatively TRBD2 (5 bases). V gave up 4 bases and J gave up 3 bases, with 10 bases separating them. Germline V CDR1 and CDR2: SGHTA, FQGTGA. The CDR3 contains 14 residues. DNA of the CDR3: TGTGCCAGCAGCTACAGCGGCTACTACAATGAGCAGTTCTTC. This translates into CASSYSGYYNEQFF.

The rearrangement links TRBV6-5 to TRBJ1-4, with D unclear. The CDR3 is made up of 13 amino acids. Trimming cost V 6 bases and J 8 bases, with 13 bases left between them. Germline CDR1 is MNHEY and CDR2 is SVGAGI. The CDR3 DNA reads as TGTGCCAGCAGCCGTACCCGGTGGGAAAAACTGTTTTTT. Translated, it gives CASSRTRWEKLFF.

The rearrangement links TRBV19 to TRBJ2-3; a weak D match, TRBD2 (7 bases). Germline V gene data show CDR1 as LNHDA and CDR2 as SQIVND (reference sequence). V was trimmed by 8 bases and J by 0 bases, leaving 21 bases between them. The CDR3 is made up of 17 amino acids. The chain's CDR3 is CASAWEGDTSSTDTQYF. In DNA form, the CDR3 reads TGTGCCAGTGCTTGGGAGGGGGACACCTCTAGCACAGATACGCAGTATTTT.

V and J are TRBV30 and TRBJ2-1, with D hard to call. The CDR3 covers 12 residues. CDR1 GTSNPN and CDR2 SVGIG come from the germline V gene (reference sequence). V was cut by 1 base and J by 7 bases, with 8 bases left in between. The DNA for the CDR3 is TGTGCCTGGAGTGGTCCGAGTAATGAGCAGTTCTTC. Translating gives CAWSGPSNEQFF.

This clone appeared once. CDR3 in DNA: TGTGCCAGCAGTTCGGTGGGGCGGGATAATGAAAAACTGTTTTTT. This translates into CASSSVGRDNEKLFF. The V call is TRBV28, the J call TRBJ1-4, with TRBD1 as a possible D gene (5 bases). Germline CDR1 and CDR2: MDHEN and SYDVKM. The CDR3 spans 15 residues. Trimming took off 4 bases at V and 4 bases at J, with 13 bases between the two ends.

V usage is TRBV28 and J usage is TRBJ1-2, with a weak D call TRBD1 (5 bases). Germline CDR1 and CDR2: MDHEN and SYDVKM. The CDR3 has 13 residues. The V gene lost 7 bases and the J gene lost 4 bases, with 13 bases spanning the gap. The CDR3 region is CASKEAGPYGYTF. CDR3 in DNA: TGTGCCAGCAAAGAGGCAGGGCCCTATGGCTACACCTTC.

The chain links TRBV19 to TRBJ2-5, with D perhaps TRBD1 (5 bases). The V and J ends lost 3 bases and 5 bases respectively, with 10 bases between them. This CDR3 has 13 amino acids. Germline V gene sequence: CDR1 LNHDA, CDR2 SQIVND (reference sequence). The CDR3 nucleotides are TGTGCCAGTAGTATTCTCGCAGGGGAGACCCAGTACTTC. It translates to CASSILAGETQYF.

The CDR3 region has the DNA TGTGCCATCAGTGAGTCGAGGGCAGTCTACGAGCAGTACTTC. Protein sequence: CAISESRAVYEQYF. This rearrangement joins TRBV10-3 to TRBJ2-7, with D perhaps matching TRBD2 (5 bases). The CDR3 totals 14 residues. Germline assignment: CDR1 ENHRY and CDR2 SYGVKD. Between the trimmed V and J ends, which lost 0 bases and 3 bases, there was a span of 9 bases.

The V gene is TRBV6-2 or TRBV6-3, the J gene TRBJ2-7; no definite D call. The ends were cut back, 0 bases at V and 5 bases at J, with 8 bases in the middle. This CDR3 region has 13 residues. Germline CDR1 and CDR2: MNHEY and SVGEGT. CDR3 in amino acids: CASSYSRQNEQYF. CDR3 nucleotides: TGTGCCAGCAGTTACTCGCGGCAGAACGAGCAGTACTTC.

V is TRBV18 and J is TRBJ1-5; TRBD1 matches 7 bases. This CDR3 has 15 residues. Germline V lookup: CDR1 KGHSH, CDR2 LQKENI. The V gene end was trimmed by 4 bases and the J gene end by 3 bases; junction bases not matched to a gene: 6. The CDR3 reads CASSRETGDNQPQHF. In nucleotides, the CDR3 is TGTGCCAGCTCACGCGAAACAGGGGACAATCAGCCCCAGCATTTT.

The sample holds one count of this clone. This chain joins TRBV30 and TRBJ2-3; no firm D call. The length of the CDR3 is 12 residues. With 3 bases removed from V and 5 bases from J, the gap between germline ends came to 9 bases. The germline V gene has CDR1 GTSNPN and CDR2 SVGIG (reference sequence). CDR3 in amino acids: CAWSDTKDTQYF. The CDR3 DNA sequence: TGTGCCTGGAGCGATACTAAAGATACGCAGTATTTT.

This chain connects TRBV3-1 (or the pseudogene TRBV3-2) to TRBJ1-2; D perhaps matches TRBD1 (5 bases). Per germline, CDR1 LGHDT and CDR2 YNNKEL (reference sequence). V lost 4 bases to trimming and J lost 3 bases, with 15 bases between them. The CDR3 has 15 residues. CDR3 bases: TGTGCCAGCAGCCTAGGGACCGCGAGGCACTATGGCTACACCTTC. This encodes CASSLGTARHYGYTF.

The count of this clone is one. The chain combines TRBV6-1 with TRBJ1-6; tentative D call: TRBD1 (6 bases). CDR1 and CDR2 from the germline V gene are MNHNS and SASEGT. V lost 2 bases, J lost 9 bases, and 14 bases lay in between. The CDR3 totals 15 residues. The CDR3 loop reads CASSELGTNASPLHF. CDR3 bases: TGTGCCAGCAGTGAACTGGGGACAAACGCTTCACCCCTCCACTTT.

The chain joins TRBV5-1 to TRBJ1-6, with 8 bases lining up with TRBD1. The V segment lost 8 bases and the J segment 7 bases; nucleotides outside the gene matches: 14. CDR3 size: 16 residues. Germline values: CDR1 SGHRS, CDR2 YFSETQ. CDR3 loop: CASRNPDRGSNSPLHF. CDR3 sequence (DNA): TGCGCCAGTCGCAATCCCGACAGGGGTTCCAATTCACCCCTCCACTTT.

This sequence joins TRBV29-1 and TRBJ2-1; D may be TRBD1 or TRBD2 (5 bases each). The CDR3 is made up of 13 amino acids. Germline V lookup: CDR1 SQVTM, CDR2 ANQGSEA. The V and J ends lost 4 bases and 0 bases respectively, with 7 bases between them. The DNA of the CDR3 is TGCAGCGTTGGGGGGATCTCCTACAATGAGCAGTTCTTC. Amino acid sequence: CSVGGISYNEQFF.

The J gene is TRBJ1-5, the V gene TRBV27; weak D call: TRBD1 (5 bases). With 5 bases removed from V and 0 bases from J, the gap between germline ends came to 8 bases. Germline V gene data show CDR1 as MNHEY and CDR2 as SMNVEV (reference sequence). This CDR3 region has 14 residues. CDR3 region: CASSGGDSNQPQHF. CDR3 nucleotide sequence: TGTGCCAGCAGTGGGGGGGATAGCAATCAGCCCCAGCATTTT.